A single sample gave rise to the 2 T cell receptor beta chains below, sequenced in a study of untreated major depressive disorder. The table came from immunoSEQ multiplex PCR; TCRdb's copy has only in-frame clones and leaves some out. This sample yields around 20,000 clones, of which about 93% are seen a single time; around 0.31% belongs to the top ten. The specimen was CD4+ T cells from PBMCs. These receptors came from a man aged 30 to 45 in good health.

This chain connects TRBV12-5 to TRBJ2-2, with unresolved D. The CDR3 is 15 residues long. Deletions cut 2 bases from V and 4 bases from J, with 11 bases between. Germline CDR1 LGHNT, CDR2 FRNRAP. The CDR3 nucleotides are TGTGCTAGTGGTTTGAAGGCCGGCGGCACCGGGGAGCTGTTTTTT. It yields the protein CASGLKAGGTGELFF. The full variable domain, completed using reference TRBV12-5 and TRBJ2-2, is DARVTQTPRHKVTEMGQEVTMRCQPILGHNTVFWYRQTMMQGLELLAYFRNRAPLDDSGMPKDRFSAEMPDATLATLKIQPSEPRDSAVYFCASGLKAGGTGELFFGEGSRLTVL.

The chain couples TRBV7-2 to TRBJ2-7; a weak D match, TRBD1 (5 bases). The V and J ends lost 2 bases and 2 bases respectively, with 10 bases between them. This CDR3 is 14 amino acids long. Germline CDR1 reads SGHTA; CDR2 reads FQGNSA. In nucleotides, the CDR3 is TGTGCCAGCAGCTTACAGGGATCTACCTACGAGCAGTACTTC. Amino acids: CASSLQGSTYEQYF.